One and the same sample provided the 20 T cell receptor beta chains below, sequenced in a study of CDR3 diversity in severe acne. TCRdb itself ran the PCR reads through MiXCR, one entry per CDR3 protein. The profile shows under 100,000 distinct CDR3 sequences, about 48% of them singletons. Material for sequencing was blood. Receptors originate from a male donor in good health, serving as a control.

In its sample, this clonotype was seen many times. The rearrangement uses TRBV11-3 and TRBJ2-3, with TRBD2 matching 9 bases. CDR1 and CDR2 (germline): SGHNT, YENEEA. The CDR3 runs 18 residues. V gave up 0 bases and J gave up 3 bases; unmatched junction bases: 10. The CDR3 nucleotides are TGTGCCAGCAGCTTAGATCTGGGGCTAGCGGGGAATACAGATACGCAGTATTTT. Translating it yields CASSLDLGLAGNTDTQYF.

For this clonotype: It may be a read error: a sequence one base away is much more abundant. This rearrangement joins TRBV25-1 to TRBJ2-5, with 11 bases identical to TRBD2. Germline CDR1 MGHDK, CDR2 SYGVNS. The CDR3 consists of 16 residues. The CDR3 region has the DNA TGTGCCGGCAGTGATGAGGGTAGCGGGAGGGAAGAGACCCAGTACTTC. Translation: CAGSDEGSGREETQYF. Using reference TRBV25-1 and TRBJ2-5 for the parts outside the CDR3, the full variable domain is EADIYQTPRYLVIGTGKKITLECSQTMGHDKMYWYQQDPGMELHLIHYSYGVNSTEKGDLSSESTVSRIRTEHFPLTLESARPSHTSQYLCAGSDEGSGREETQYFGPGTRLLVL.

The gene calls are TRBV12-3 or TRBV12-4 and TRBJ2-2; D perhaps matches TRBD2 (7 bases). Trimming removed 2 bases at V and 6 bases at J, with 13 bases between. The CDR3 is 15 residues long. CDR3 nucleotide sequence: TGTGCCAGCAGTTTACTAGCGGAGGGGGCCGGGGAGCTGTTTTTT. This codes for CASSLLAEGAGELFF.

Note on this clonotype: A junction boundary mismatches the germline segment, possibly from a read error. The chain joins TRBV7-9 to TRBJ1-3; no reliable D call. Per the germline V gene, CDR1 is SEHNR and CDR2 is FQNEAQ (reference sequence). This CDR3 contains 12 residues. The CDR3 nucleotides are TGTGCCAGCAGCTTCTCTGGGAACACCATATATTTT. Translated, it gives CASSFSGNTIYF.

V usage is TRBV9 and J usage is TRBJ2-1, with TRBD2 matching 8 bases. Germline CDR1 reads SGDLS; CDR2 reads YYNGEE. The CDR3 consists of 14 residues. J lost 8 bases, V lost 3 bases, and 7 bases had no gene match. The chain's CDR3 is CASSGGGRRDEQFF. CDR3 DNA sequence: TGTGCCAGCAGCGGGGGCGGGAGGAGGGATGAGCAGTTCTTC.

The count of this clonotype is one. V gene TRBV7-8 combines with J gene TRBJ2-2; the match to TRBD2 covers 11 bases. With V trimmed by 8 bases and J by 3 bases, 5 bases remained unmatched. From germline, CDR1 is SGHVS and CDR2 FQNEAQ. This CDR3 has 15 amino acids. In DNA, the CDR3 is TGTGCCAGCCTAGCGGGAGGAGCGGACACCGGGGAGCTGTTTTTT. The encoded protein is CASLAGGADTGELFF.

CDR3 region: CASSVTGFPNTEAFF. The CDR3 DNA reads as TGTGCCAGCAGCGTAACAGGTTTTCCGAACACTGAAGCTTTCTTT. The chain is built from TRBV9 and TRBJ1-1; D might be TRBD1 (5 bases). CDR3 length: 15 amino acids. CDR1 SGDLS and CDR2 YYNGEE come from the germline V gene. Trimming removed 1 base from V and 1 base from J, with 11 bases in between.

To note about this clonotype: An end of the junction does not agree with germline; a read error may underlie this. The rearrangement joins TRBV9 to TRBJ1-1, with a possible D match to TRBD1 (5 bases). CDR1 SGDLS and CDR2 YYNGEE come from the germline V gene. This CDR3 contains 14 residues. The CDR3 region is CPSSVSRVGAEAFF. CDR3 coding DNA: TGTCCCAGCAGCGTATCCAGGGTGGGGGCTGAAGCTTTCTTT.

The CDR3 coding sequence is TGTGCCAGCAGTGAAAAGGGGGATAATTCACCCCTCCACTTT. It translates to CASSEKGDNSPLHF. The chain carries TRBV6-5 and TRBJ1-6, with D tentatively TRBD1 (6 bases). The CDR3 consists of 14 residues. Germline assignment: CDR1 MNHEY and CDR2 SVGAGI. The V and J ends lost 5 bases and 5 bases respectively, with 10 bases between them.

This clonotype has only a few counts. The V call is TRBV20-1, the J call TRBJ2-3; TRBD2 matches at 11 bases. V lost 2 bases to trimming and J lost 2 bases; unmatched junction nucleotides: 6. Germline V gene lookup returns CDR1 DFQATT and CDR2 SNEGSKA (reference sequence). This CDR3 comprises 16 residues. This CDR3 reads CSARPGLAGPTDTQYF. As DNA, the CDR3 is TGCAGTGCTAGACCCGGACTAGCGGGTCCCACAGATACGCAGTATTTT.

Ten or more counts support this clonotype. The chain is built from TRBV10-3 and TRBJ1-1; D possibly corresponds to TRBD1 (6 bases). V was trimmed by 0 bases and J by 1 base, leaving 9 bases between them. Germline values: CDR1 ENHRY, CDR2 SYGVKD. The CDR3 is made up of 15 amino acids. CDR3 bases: TGTGCCATCAGTGAGTCCGGGACAAAGAACACTGAAGCTTTCTTT. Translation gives CAISESGTKNTEAFF.

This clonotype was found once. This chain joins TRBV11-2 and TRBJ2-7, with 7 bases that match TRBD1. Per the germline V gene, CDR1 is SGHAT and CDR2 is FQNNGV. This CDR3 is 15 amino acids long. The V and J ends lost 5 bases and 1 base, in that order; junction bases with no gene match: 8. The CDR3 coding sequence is TGTGCCAGCAGCACCGGACCGGGACAGTCCTACGAGCAGTACTTC. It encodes CASSTGPGQSYEQYF. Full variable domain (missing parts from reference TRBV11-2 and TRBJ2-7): EAGVAQSPRYKIIEKRQSVAFWCNPISGHATLYWYQQILGQGPKLLIQFQNNGVVDDSQLPKDRFSAERLKGVDSTLKIQPAKLEDSAVYLCASSTGPGQSYEQYFGPGTRLTVT.

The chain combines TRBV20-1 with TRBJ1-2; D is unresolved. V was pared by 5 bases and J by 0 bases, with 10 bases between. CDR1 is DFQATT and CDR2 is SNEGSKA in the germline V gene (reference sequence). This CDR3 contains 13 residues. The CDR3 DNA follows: TGCAGTGCTCTCTGGGGTGCTAACTATGGCTACACCTTC. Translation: CSALWGANYGYTF.

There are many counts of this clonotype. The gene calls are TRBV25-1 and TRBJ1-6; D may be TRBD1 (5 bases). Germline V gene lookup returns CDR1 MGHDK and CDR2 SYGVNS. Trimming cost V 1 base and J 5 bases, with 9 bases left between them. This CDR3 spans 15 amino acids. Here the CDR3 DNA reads TGTGCCAGCAGTGAATGGGGACGGAATAATTCACCCCTCCACTTT. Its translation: CASSEWGRNNSPLHF.

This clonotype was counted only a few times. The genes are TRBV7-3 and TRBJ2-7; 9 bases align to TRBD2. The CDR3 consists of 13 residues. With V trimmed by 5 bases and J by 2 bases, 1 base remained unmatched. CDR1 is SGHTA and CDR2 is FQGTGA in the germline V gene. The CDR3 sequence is CASSRTSAYEQYF. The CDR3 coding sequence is TGTGCCAGCAGCCGGACTAGCGCCTACGAGCAGTACTTC.

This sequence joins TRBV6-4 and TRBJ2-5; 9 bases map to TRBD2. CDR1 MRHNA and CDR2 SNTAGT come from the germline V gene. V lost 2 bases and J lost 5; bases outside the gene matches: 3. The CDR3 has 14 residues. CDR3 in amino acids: CASSDAGGPETQYF. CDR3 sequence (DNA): TGTGCCAGCAGTGACGCGGGGGGGCCGGAGACCCAGTACTTC.

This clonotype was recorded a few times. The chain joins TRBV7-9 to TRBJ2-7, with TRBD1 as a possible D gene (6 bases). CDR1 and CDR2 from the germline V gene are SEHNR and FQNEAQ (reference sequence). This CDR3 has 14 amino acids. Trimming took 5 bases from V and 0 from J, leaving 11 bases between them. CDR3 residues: CASSTDRYSYEQYF. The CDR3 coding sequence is TGTGCCAGCAGCACAGACAGGTACTCCTACGAGCAGTACTTC.

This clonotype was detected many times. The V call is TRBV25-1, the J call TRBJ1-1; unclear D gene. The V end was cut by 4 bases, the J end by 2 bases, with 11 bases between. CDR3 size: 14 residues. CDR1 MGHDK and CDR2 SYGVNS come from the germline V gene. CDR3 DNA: TGTGCCAGCAGTGTGGACGGTTATAACACTGAAGCTTTCTTT. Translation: CASSVDGYNTEAFF.

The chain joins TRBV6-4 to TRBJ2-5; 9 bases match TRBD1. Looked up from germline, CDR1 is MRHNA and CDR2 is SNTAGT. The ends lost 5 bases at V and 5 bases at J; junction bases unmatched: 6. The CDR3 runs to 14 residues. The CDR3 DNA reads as TGTGCCAGCAGTACTGAACAGGGGGCCGAGACCCAGTACTTC. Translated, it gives CASSTEQGAETQYF.

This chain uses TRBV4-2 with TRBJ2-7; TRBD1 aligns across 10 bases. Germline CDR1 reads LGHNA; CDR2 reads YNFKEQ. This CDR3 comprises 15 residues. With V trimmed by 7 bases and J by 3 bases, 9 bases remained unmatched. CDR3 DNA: TGTGCCAGCACCACCGGGACAGGGGAGTTCTACGAGCAGTACTTC. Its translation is CASTTGTGEFYEQYF.